This T cell receptor (beta chain) came from a study of control samples from healthy donors and cancer patients. TCRdb's copy holds only in-frame clones and misses some; the assay was immunoSEQ multiplex PCR. The profile covers about 89,000 clones, with about 85% appearing a single time and over 2% taken by the ten largest. Germline V gene lookup returns CDR1 LNHDA and CDR2 SQIVND (reference sequence). Trimming stripped 5 bases from V and 1 base from J, with 10 bases between. CDR3 length: 14 amino acids. Sample: blood. The origin of this receptor is a woman aged 40 to 50 in good health. This chain connects TRBV19 to TRBJ2-3; no definite D call. The CDR3 DNA reads as TGTGCCAGTAGTCCGTGGCAAGGCACAGATACGCAGTATTTT. It is translated as CASSPWQGTDTQYF.